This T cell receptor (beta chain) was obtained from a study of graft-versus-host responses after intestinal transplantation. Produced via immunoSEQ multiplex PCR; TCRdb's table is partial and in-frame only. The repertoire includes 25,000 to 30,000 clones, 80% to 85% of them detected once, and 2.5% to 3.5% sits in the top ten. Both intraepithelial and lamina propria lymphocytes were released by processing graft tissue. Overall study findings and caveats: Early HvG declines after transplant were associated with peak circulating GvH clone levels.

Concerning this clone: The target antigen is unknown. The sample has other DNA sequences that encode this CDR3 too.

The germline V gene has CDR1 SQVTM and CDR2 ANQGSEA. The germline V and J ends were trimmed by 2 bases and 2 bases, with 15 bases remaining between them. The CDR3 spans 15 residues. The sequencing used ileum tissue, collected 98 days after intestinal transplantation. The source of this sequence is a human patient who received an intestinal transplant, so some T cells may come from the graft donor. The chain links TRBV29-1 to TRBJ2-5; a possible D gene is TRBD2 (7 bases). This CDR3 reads CSVEWGGQLQETQYF. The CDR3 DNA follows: TGCAGCGTTGAATGGGGGGGCCAGTTACAAGAGACCCAGTACTTC. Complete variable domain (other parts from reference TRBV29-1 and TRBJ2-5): SAVISQKPSRDICQRGTSLTIQCQVDSQVTMMFWYRQQPGQSLTLIATANQGSEATYESGFVIDKFPISRPNLTFSTLTVSNMSPEDSSIYLCSVEWGGQLQETQYFGPGTRLLVL.